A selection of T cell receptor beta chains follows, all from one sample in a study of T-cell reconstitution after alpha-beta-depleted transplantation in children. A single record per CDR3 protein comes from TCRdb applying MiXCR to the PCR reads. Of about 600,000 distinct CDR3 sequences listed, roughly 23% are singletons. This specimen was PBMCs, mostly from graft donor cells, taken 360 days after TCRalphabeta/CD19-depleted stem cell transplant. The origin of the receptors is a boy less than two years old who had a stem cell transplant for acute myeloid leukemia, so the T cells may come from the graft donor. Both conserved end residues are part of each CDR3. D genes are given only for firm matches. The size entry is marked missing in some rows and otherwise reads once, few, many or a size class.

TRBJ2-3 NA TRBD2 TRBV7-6 TGTGCCAGCAGCTTAGTAGAGCGGGGGGCCCCCACAGATACGCAGTATTTT CASSLVERGAPTDTQYF
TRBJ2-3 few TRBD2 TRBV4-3 TGCGCCAGCAGCCAATGGGCACAGCGGGGGACTAGCACAGATACGCAGTATTTT CASSQWAQRGTSTDTQYF
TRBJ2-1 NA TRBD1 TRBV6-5 TGTGCCAGCAGTTCCCTAGGGACAGGGGGCTCCCGCTCCTACAATGAGCAGTTCTTC CASSSLGTGGSRSYNEQFF
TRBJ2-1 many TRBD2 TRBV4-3 TGCGCCAGCAGCACACGACTAGCAAACAATGAGCAGTTCTTC CASSTRLANNEQFF
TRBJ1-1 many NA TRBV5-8 TGTGCCAGCAGCTGGGAGGGAGTGAACACTGAAGCTTTCTTT CASSWEGVNTEAFF
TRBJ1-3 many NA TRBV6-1 TGTGCCAGCAATCTTAAGCCTAGCTCTGGAAACACCATATATTTT CASNLKPSSGNTIYF
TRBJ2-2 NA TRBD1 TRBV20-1 TGCAGTGCTGCGGGACAGGTGAACACCGGGGAGCTGTTTTTT CSAAGQVNTGELFF
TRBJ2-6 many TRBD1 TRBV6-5 TGTGCCAGCAGTTTCGGGACAGGGAACTCTGGGGCCAACGTCCTGACTTTC CASSFGTGNSGANVLTF
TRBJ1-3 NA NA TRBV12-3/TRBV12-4 TGTGCCAGCAGTTTAAGTTCAGGCCACACCATATATTTT CASSLSSGHTIYF
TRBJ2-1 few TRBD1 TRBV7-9 TGTGCCAGCAGCTTAGTAGACAGGGACAGCAATGAGCAGTTCTTC CASSLVDRDSNEQFF
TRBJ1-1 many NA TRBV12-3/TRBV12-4 TGTGCCAGCAGTTTTCACCAGGGAAAAAACACTGAAGCTTTCTTT CASSFHQGKNTEAFF
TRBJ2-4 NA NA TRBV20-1 TGCAGTGCTAGAGGCCGACTTGTCCAGGAGGCCAAAAACATTCAGTACTTC CSARGRLVQEAKNIQYF
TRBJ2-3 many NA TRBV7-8 TGTGCCAGCAGCTTAGTGGGGGGTTCAGATACGCAGTATTTT CASSLVGGSDTQYF
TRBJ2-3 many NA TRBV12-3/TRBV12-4 TGTGCCAGCAGTTTCCGGCGGGGGCGCACTACAGATACGCAGTATTTT CASSFRRGRTTDTQYF
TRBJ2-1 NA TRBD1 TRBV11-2 TGTGCCAGCAGCTTTCCGAAGGGACAGGGAAAATGGAATGAGCAGTTCTTC CASSFPKGQGKWNEQFF
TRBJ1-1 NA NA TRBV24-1 TGTGCCACCAGGTCAAACACTGAAGCTTTCTTT CATRSNTEAFF
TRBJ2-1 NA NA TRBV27 TGTGCCAGCAGTTTGGCGGGCGGGGTGGGGGCCTACAATGAGCAGTTCTTC CASSLAGGVGAYNEQFF
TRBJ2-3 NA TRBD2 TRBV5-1 TGCGCCAGCAGCCCTGGACTAGTGACAGATACGCAGTATTTT CASSPGLVTDTQYF
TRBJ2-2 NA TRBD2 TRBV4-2 TGTGCCAGCAGCCAAGATTCGGGACTAGCGGGGAACACCGGGGAGCTGTTTTTT CASSQDSGLAGNTGELFF
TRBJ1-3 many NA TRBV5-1 TGCGCCAGCAGCTGGGGGCCCACGGACGGCGGAAGGAACACCATATATTTT CASSWGPTDGGRNTIYF
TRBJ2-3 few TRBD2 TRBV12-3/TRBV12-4 TGTGCCACTAGAAAGGGGATAGCGGGCGCCTTCGGCACAGATACGCAGTATTTT CATRKGIAGAFGTDTQYF
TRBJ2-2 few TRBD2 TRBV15 TGTGCCACCAGCAGAGACTGGGGCGGGACTAGCTTGTTACCCGGGGAGCTGTTTTTT CATSRDWGGTSLLPGELFF
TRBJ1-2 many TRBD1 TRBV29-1 TGCAGCGCCACGACAGGGGGCGCGGGGAATGGCTACACCTTC CSATTGGAGNGYTF
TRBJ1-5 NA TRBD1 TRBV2 TGTGCCAGCAGTGAAGGGACAGGGAATAGCAATCAGCCCCAGCATTTT CASSEGTGNSNQPQHF
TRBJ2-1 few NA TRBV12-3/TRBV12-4 TGTGCCAGCAGGATACAGGGGGGGGCCTACAATGAGCAGTTCTTC CASRIQGGAYNEQFF
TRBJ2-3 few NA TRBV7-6 TGTGCCAGCAGCTCACAGGGAAGGACGCAGTATTTT CASSSQGRTQYF
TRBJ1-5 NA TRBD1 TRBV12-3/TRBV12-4 TGTGCCAGCAGCTTAAGGACAGGGGGAAGTCAGCCCCAGCATTTT CASSLRTGGSQPQHF
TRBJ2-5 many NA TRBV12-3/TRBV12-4 TGTGCCAGCAGTTTGCGTGGAGGGGGGTTCCAAGAGACCCAGTACTTC CASSLRGGGFQETQYF
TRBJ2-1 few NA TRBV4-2 TGTGCCAGCAGCCGATCCCCTCCTAGTAGCTCCTACAATGAGCAGTTCTTC CASSRSPPSSSYNEQFF
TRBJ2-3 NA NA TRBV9 TGTGCCAGCAGCGCCGGGGTTGGGAGCGGTACAGATACGCAGTATTTT CASSAGVGSGTDTQYF
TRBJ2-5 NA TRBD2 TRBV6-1 TGTGCCAGCAGAACGACTAGCGGGGGGGAAGAGACCCAGTACTTC CASRTTSGGEETQYF
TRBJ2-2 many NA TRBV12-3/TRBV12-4 TGTGCCAGCAGTTGGAACAGAGGAACCGGGGAGCTGTTTTTT CASSWNRGTGELFF
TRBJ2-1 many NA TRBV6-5 TGTGCCAGCAGTTACTCGCCTGGCATCTACAATGAGCAGTTCTTC CASSYSPGIYNEQFF
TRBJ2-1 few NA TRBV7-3 TGTGCCAGCAGCTCCGACGGGGGAAATGAGCAGTTCTTC CASSSDGGNEQFF
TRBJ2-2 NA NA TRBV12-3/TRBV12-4 TGTGCCAGCAGTGTACAGGGAGGGGGCGGGGAGCTGTTTTTT CASSVQGGGGELFF
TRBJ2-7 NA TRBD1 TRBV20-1 TGCAGTGCTAGGACCGGGACAGCTAGCTCCTACGAGCAGTACTTC CSARTGTASSYEQYF
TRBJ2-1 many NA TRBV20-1 TGCAGTGTTCAGCGGAGCTCCTACAATGAGCAGTTCTTC CSVQRSSYNEQFF
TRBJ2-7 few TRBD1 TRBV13 TGTGCCAGCAGCTACTTTATTGGGACAGGCTACGAGCAGTACTTC CASSYFIGTGYEQYF
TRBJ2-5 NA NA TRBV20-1 TGCAGTGCTAGAGCCAGGGTAGGGACCCAGTACTTC CSARARVGTQYF
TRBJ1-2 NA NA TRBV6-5 TGTGCCAGCAGTTACGTGGAAGGGTCCCCCTATGGCTACACCTTC CASSYVEGSPYGYTF
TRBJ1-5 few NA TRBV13 TGTGCCAGCAGCTGGGGAGAGGGGCCCCAGCATTTT CASSWGEGPQHF
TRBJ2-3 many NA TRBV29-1 TGCAGCGTTGAAAAGGGAGAGGATACGCAGTATTTT CSVEKGEDTQYF